This is a list of T cell receptor beta chains from one sample in a study of blood T cell repertoires in COVID-19. The data were produced by immunoSEQ multiplex PCR, yet TCRdb's version contains in-frame clones alone and is incomplete. The sample yields roughly 340,000 clones, almost 90% seen once. Source material: peripheral blood. These receptors were obtained from a woman between 65 and 79 years old with COVID-19, enrolled during active disease. Both conserved end residues are part of each CDR3. The order of the fields is D gene, clone size, V gene, J gene, CDR3 DNA, CDR3 protein. A D gene is named only where the DNA matches it firmly. Where a row states a size, it is once, few, many or the class of an expanded clone; other rows omit it.

>NA|NA|TRBV11-3|TRBJ2-7
TGTGCCAGCAGCGGGGCCTCCTACGAGCAGTACTTC
CASSGASYEQYF
>TRBD1|once|TRBV5-1|TRBJ1-1
TGCGCCAGCAAGGGACAGGGGGTTGTTACTGAAGCTTTCTTT
CASKGQGVVTEAFF
>TRBD1|NA|TRBV6-1|TRBJ2-7
TGTGCCAGCAGTGCCCTTGGACAGGGGGCGAACTACGAGCAGTACTTC
CASSALGQGANYEQYF
>TRBD1|once|TRBV28|TRBJ1-2
TGTGCCAGCAGTTTATATCAGGGGGCGACGGGCTACACCTTC
CASSLYQGATGYTF
>TRBD2|NA|TRBV3-1/TRBV3-2|TRBJ2-2
TGTGCCAGCAGCCAACCAAGCGGGGTAGGCACCGGGGAGCTGTTTTTT
CASSQPSGVGTGELFF
>TRBD2|NA|TRBV5-1|TRBJ2-7
TGCGCCAGCAGCCGGACTAGCGGAGTAGACTACGAGCAGTACTTC
CASSRTSGVDYEQYF
>NA|NA|TRBV6-5|TRBJ2-7
TGTGCCAGCACTCAAGGGGAAGTAAGGAACGAGCAGTACTTC
CASTQGEVRNEQYF
>NA|few|TRBV5-1|TRBJ2-1
TGCGCCAGCAGCTTAGGACAGCCCCAGTGGGAGCAGTTCTTC
CASSLGQPQWEQFF
>NA|NA|TRBV3-1/TRBV3-2|TRBJ2-4
TGTGCCAGCAGCGAGGCAGGGATAAACATTCAGTACTTC
CASSEAGINIQYF
>NA|NA|TRBV18|TRBJ1-1
TGTGCCACCATAGGGGCCGCGAGAGAAGCTTTCTTT
CATIGAAREAFF
>NA|few|TRBV5-1|TRBJ1-2
TGCGCCAGCAGACAGGGCCTGGGCGGCTACACCTTC
CASRQGLGGYTF
>NA|NA|TRBV10-3|TRBJ1-1
TGTGCCATCAGAACCGCCGACAGGTGGAACACTGAAGCTTTCTTT
CAIRTADRWNTEAFF
>NA|NA|TRBV30|TRBJ1-2
TGTGCCTGGATTCCGTACACAGGGATGGGCTATGGCTACACCTTC
CAWIPYTGMGYGYTF
>NA|NA|TRBV24-1|TRBJ2-1
TGTGCCACCAGTGATTTCGGCCAGGGATGGCAGTTCTTC
CATSDFGQGWQFF
>TRBD2|NA|TRBV2|TRBJ2-3
TGTGCCAGCAGTGAATTTGTCTTAGCGGGGGCCACAGATACGCAGTATTTT
CASSEFVLAGATDTQYF